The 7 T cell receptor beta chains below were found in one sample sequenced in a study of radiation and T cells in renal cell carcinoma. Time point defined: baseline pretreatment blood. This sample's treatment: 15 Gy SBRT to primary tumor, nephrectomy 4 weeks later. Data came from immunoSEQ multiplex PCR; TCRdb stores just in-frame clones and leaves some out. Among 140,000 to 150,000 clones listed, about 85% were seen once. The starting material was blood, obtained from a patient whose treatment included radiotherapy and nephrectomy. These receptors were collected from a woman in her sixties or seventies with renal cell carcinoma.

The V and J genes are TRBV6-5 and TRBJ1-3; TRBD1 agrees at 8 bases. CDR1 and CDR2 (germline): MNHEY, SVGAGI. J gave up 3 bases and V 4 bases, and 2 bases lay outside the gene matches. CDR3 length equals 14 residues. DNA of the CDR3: TGTGCCAGCAGTTCCAGGGGGCTTGGAAACACCATATATTTT. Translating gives CASSSRGLGNTIYF.

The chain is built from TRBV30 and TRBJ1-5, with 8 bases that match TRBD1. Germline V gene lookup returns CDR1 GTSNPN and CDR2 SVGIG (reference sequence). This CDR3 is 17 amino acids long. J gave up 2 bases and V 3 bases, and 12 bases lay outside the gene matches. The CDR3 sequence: CAWSPPTGGRRNQPQHF. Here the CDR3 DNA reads TGTGCCTGGAGCCCCCCAACAGGGGGAAGGCGCAATCAGCCCCAGCATTTT.

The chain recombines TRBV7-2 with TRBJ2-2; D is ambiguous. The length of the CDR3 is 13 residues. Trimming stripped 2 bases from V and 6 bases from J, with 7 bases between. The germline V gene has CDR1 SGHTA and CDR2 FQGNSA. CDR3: CASSLRTPGELFF. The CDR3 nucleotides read TGTGCCAGCAGCTTAAGGACCCCCGGGGAGCTGTTTTTT.

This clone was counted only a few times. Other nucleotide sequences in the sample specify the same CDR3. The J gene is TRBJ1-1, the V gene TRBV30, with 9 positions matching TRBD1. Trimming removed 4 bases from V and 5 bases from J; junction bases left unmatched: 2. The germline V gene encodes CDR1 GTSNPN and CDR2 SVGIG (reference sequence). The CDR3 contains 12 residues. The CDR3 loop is CAWNRGLTEAFF. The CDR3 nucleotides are TGTGCCTGGAACAGGGGGCTTACTGAAGCTTTCTTT.

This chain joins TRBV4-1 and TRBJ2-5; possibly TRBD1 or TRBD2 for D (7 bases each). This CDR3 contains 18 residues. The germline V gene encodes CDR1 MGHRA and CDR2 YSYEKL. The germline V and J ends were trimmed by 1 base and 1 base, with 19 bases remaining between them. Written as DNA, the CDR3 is TGCGCCAGCAGCCAAGGCCAGGGGGGGGCGGGGTCCCAAGAGACCCAGTACTTC. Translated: CASSQGQGGAGSQETQYF.

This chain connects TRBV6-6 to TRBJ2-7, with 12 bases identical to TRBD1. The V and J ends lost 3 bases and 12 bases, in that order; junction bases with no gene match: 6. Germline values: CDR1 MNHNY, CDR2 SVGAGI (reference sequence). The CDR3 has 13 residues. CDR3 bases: TGTGCCAGCAGTTATTTGGGACAGGGGGCGCGGTACTTC. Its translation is CASSYLGQGARYF.

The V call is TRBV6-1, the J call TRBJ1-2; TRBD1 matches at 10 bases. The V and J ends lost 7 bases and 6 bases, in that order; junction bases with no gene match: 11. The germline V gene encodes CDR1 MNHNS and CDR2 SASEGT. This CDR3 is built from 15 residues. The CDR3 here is CASTERQGARDGYTF. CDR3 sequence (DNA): TGTGCCAGCACCGAACGACAGGGGGCAAGGGATGGCTACACCTTC.